This TCR beta chain was identified during a study of cytomegalovirus exposure and HLA in healthy donors. This clone was seen just once. PCR used 60 Vbeta primers and 13 Jbeta primers. The data were produced by immunoSEQ multiplex PCR, yet TCRdb's version contains in-frame clones alone and is incomplete. Found here are hundreds of thousands of clones, over 60% of them singletons; the top ten hold roughly 2%. V was pared by 7 bases and J by 1 base, with 11 bases between. Germline CDR1 SEHNR, CDR2 FQNEAQ (reference sequence). The CDR3 extends over 15 amino acids. The sequence was collected from a man aged 18 to 30 in good health and CMV-seronegative. The J gene is TRBJ1-6, the V gene TRBV7-9; the D is unclear. The sequenced sample was PBMCs. This chain's CDR3 is CASNPYSSYNSPLHF. CDR3 nucleotide sequence: TGTGCCAGCAACCCTTATAGTTCCTATAATTCACCCCTCCACTTT.